This T cell receptor (beta chain) was recovered during a study of cytomegalovirus exposure and HLA in healthy donors. The PCR made use of 60 Vbeta and 13 Jbeta primers. Profiling relied on immunoSEQ multiplex PCR, and the TCRdb table lists in-frame clones only, not all of them. The sample contains some 140,000 clones, roughly 9.6% of which appear only once. The V gene's germline CDR1 is KGHSH and CDR2 LQKENI. The CDR3 loop spans 14 amino acids. Trimming removed 6 bases from V and 7 bases from J; junction bases left unmatched: 6. On this clone: Antigen: not known.

Study findings and constraints: An analysis that was carried out later associated 17,000 or so TCR beta sequences with HLA alleles at 0.05 false discovery rate.

The V call is TRBV18, the J call TRBJ1-4; 9 positions agree with TRBD1. The TCR comes from a woman aged 40 to 50 in good health and CMV-seropositive. Sequencing used PBMCs. CDR3 in amino acids: CASSPTGGGEKLFF. The CDR3 DNA sequence: TGTGCCAGCTCCCCGACAGGGGGGGGTGAAAAACTGTTTTTT.